This TCR beta chain was retrieved from a study of T cells after yellow fever vaccination. Study overall: Libraries from low-cell-number fractions were prepared with the SMART-Seq v4 Ultra Low Input RNA kit. The study, taken as a whole, reports: Clones from primary vaccination mostly reappeared after the booster (over 95% CD4, roughly 87% CD8).

This clonotype has ten or more counts. Its cognate antigen is unknown. TCRdb independently ran MiXCR on the 5' RACE reads; one entry per CDR3 protein. Altogether 200,000 to 250,000 distinct CDR3 sequences are present, 6.9% being singletons, with the ten largest covering 0.65% to 0.9%. The CDR3 spans 11 residues. The J segment lost 12 bases and the V segment lost 5 bases, leaving 1 base of the junction unmatched. This TCR was sampled from a man aged 30-40 years who received the YFV17D yellow fever vaccine. The specimen comprised CD4+ T cells sorted from PBMCs, sampled 15 days after the yellow fever booster vaccination. The gene calls are TRBV12-3 or TRBV12-4 and TRBJ2-1; 10 bases match TRBD2. The CDR3 DNA reads as TGTGCCAGCAGTCCTAGCGGGAGGCAGTTCTTC. This encodes CASSPSGRQFF.